This T cell receptor beta chain came from a study of post-analysis software for immune sequencing data. About the study: Recorded disease courses covered relapsing-remitting, secondary progressive and progressive-relapsing multiple sclerosis. Some patients had no subtype annotation.

This CDR3 region has 13 residues. The V end lost 2 bases, the J end lost 8 bases, and 12 bases lay between the germline ends. General study results and limits: Four or five TRBV segments were significantly more frequent in patients than in controls. TRBV5-6, TRBV5-1 and TRBV20-1 were among these segments. Co-batched samples clustered tightly together by F measure. Controls had significantly higher normalized Chao1 diversity than multiple sclerosis patients.

A note on this clonotype: Antigen specificity is unknown.

Tagging with unique molecular identifiers was a feature of the TCR beta cDNA libraries. T cells numbering about 0.85 to 10 million yielded cDNA molecules that totaled approximately 500,000. In TCRdb, the PCR reads were re-called with MiXCR into one record per CDR3 protein. The sample has hundreds of thousands of distinct CDR3 sequences; about 27% are singletons. The gene calls are TRBV12-3 or TRBV12-4 and TRBJ1-2; D is ambiguous. The source is a girl between 5 and 17 years old with multiple sclerosis. Sequencing input: blood. This chain's CDR3 is CASSLHNTKGYTF. CDR3 nucleotide sequence: TGTGCCAGCAGTTTACATAACACAAAGGGCTACACCTTC.